This TCR beta chain stems from a study of blood T cell repertoires in COVID-19. Turning to the study itself: Samples came from the United States, Italy and Spain, spanning acute and convalescent COVID-19. Nucleic acid was either cDNA or gDNA, and it came from T cells, B-cell-depleted T cells, or PBMCs.

Patients in Seattle were enrolled during active infection, then followed longitudinally. Per the authors' pipeline: Researchers report that nucleated cell counts were estimated from reference gene primer amplification. Generated by immunoSEQ multiplex PCR, the TCRdb table keeps only in-frame clones and is missing some. The V and J calls and clone size come from that table; D and trimming were worked out from the DNA. The sample carries about 87,000 clones, about 92% recorded once. This CDR3 is built from 13 residues. Trimming left V 6 bases short and J 5 bases short, with 13 bases between. Germline CDR1 reads LNHDA; CDR2 reads SQIVND (reference sequence).

J is TRBJ1-2 and V is TRBV19, with TRBD1 as a possible D gene (5 bases). The sequencing input was peripheral blood. This clonotype was obtained from a man between 18 and 29 years old with COVID-19, enrolled during active disease. CDR3 DNA: TGTGCCAGTAGCACCCAGGGAGGTTATGGCTACACCTTC. This gives the protein CASSTQGGYGYTF.